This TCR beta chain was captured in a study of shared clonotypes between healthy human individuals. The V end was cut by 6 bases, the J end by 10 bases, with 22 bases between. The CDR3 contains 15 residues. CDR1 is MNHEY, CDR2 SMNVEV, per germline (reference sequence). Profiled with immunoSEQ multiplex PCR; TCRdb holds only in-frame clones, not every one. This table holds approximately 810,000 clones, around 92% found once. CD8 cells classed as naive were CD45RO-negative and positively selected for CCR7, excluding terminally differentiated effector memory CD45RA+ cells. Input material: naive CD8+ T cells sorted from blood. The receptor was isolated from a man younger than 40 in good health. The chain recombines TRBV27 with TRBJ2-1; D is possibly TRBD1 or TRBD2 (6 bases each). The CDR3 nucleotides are TGTGCCAGCAGAGGGGGACGGGCGGGATTAGGGGAGCAGTTCTTC. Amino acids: CASRGGRAGLGEQFF.